Described below is a single T cell receptor (beta chain) sequence and its context. Its binding antigen is unknown. It has no much larger one-base neighbor in the sample; base qualities were not kept. These data originate in a study of cytomegalovirus exposure and HLA in healthy donors (TCRdb year 2017). About the study as a whole: An earlier analysis of 587 of the donors reported 276 Gb of sequence data and 117 million unique TCR beta sequences obtained from some 170 million T cells. Roughly 300 gigabases of sequencing data and approximately 85 million unique TCR sequences were included in an early release covering roughly 700 HLA-typed donors. The genetic ancestry cluster associated with self-reported Caucasian donors included 81% of the 398 genotyped donors. The aim of the study was to test whether cataloging public T cell receptors could identify signatures of past pathogen exposure. The T cell repertoires of under 750 subjects were profiled by immunosequencing and related to cytomegalovirus serostatus. Besides the first cohort of 500 to 700 subjects, a separate validation cohort made up of some 110 different subjects was used. To predict cytomegalovirus infection status, the study brought together high-throughput TCR immunosequencing, statistical association of individual TCRs with disease status, and machine learning. A later analysis re-analyzed previously published TCR beta repertoires from about 600 donors and added high-resolution HLA genotyping to study TCR occurrence patterns. In the later analysis, no new phenotypic data were used to find candidate immune exposures; instead, reliance was placed on TCR beta sequences and their occurrence across donors. An earlier analysis of 500 to 750 of the donors applied high-throughput TCR beta sequencing to assess whether each TCR beta V gene segment acted as functional or pseudogenic. Donor age, sex, ethnicity and CMV serostatus were compiled alongside the repertoire data. In a later genetic analysis, genome-wide SNP genotypes for about three fifths of the 666 donors were used, and that subset was treated as a discovery cohort. Every repertoire in the discovery cohort had been generated on one and the same sequencing platform. HLA typing included class I and class II loci at four-digit resolution. Typing coverage varied by locus: roughly 629-630 donors for A, B, C, DRB1 and DQB1; approximately 560 for DQA1; approximately 610 for DPA1; 450 to 480 for DPB1. Because of strong linkage in the cohort, five DR-DQ haplotypes were treated as single units for association and clustering. On average, 235,054 unique TCR beta nucleotide sequences were sequenced per donor among 350 to 400 genotyped donors of the cohort, with approximately 18% of those sequences being non-productive. What the work shows at the level of the full study, not this receptor alone: An earlier analysis of some 590 of the donors showed that most TCR beta V segments appeared in productive rearrangements either about 90% or about 30% of the time, which broadly matched IMGT annotations. Several of the top co-occurrence clusters appeared to be linked to parvovirus B19, influenza, CMV and Epstein-Barr virus, according to a later analysis. Some 15 rarely observed V segments, including chromosome 9 orphons, were excluded from the earlier analysis of approximately 500 of the donors because counts were too low. Because HLA typing was unavailable for some donors at each locus, only the typed subset was used in association tests. In the study, approximately 160 TCR beta chains were listed as associated with cytomegalovirus. In a later analysis, the rate of TCR association differed among HLA loci, with DRB1 alleles having the most associated TCRs and HLA-C alleles having the fewest. A further reported finding was that TCR beta sequences accurately predicted the HLA-A and HLA-B alleles for most subjects in the first cohort. Strong co-occurrence of HLA alleles, especially DR and DQ, made assigning TCR associations to individual alleles difficult. The only immune exposure information available for the cohort was CMV serostatus. Correlated functional status among segregating V segments might reflect linkage disequilibrium, but an unknown experimental factor could not be ruled out. A cluster of highly shared sequence variants was judged likely to be a technical artifact of the sequencing pipeline. Only TCR beta chains were sequenced in this cohort, and the absence of alpha or paired-chain data limited detectable features. Roughly uniform sequencing depth across donors was assumed in presence/absence analyses, although this assumption may not hold. In a later analysis, most CMV-associated TCR beta chains were found to appear HLA-restricted, with HLA associations seemingly driven largely by CMV exposure. According to a later genetic analysis, donors in an Asian-associated ancestry cluster had fewer N-insertions in productive TCRs than the approximately 690-donor mean. Compared with equally common non-associated chains, HLA-associated TCR beta chains in a later analysis were more clonally expanded and had lower generation probabilities. Cytomegalovirus status was reported to be diagnosed by the classifier with high specificity and sensitivity in both the original and validation cohorts. A few of the identified cytomegalovirus-associated TCR beta chains were confirmed in vitro to be specific for cytomegalovirus antigens. V-gene and J-gene trimming of TCR beta chains was associated with a missense DCLRE1C variant in a later genetic analysis, and the association was replicated in an independent cohort. The authors suggested that the approach could potentially be generalized to other disease states and immunological phenotypes. While some public TCRs were present in many individuals, most TCR sequences turned up only very rarely across donors. A later analysis associated 15,000 to 20,000 TCR beta sequences with specific HLA alleles at a false discovery rate of 0.05. Some IMGT-functional V segments, including TRBV6-2 and TRBV6-3, could not be distinguished by the 87-base-pair reads and were therefore excluded.

The cohort was made up of 666 healthy bone marrow donors. All cohort members were sampled while nominally healthy, although unrecorded immune exposures were likely present. The donor tested CMV seronegative and was one of the 352 seronegative cohort members. A peripheral blood sample was provided by each donor, and peripheral blood mononuclear cells were used for TCR beta sequencing. The Qiagen DNeasy Blood Extraction Kit was used to extract genomic DNA from the blood cell samples. The library was produced with the immunoSEQ multiplex PCR assay. For the multiplex PCR, a mixture combining 60 forward primers for TCR Vbeta segments and 13 reverse primers for TCR Jbeta segments was used. The CDR3 region of rearranged TCR beta genes was amplified from genomic DNA with a multiplex PCR assay. Amplified TCR beta libraries were sequenced as 87-base-pair reads on the Illumina HiSeq System. Per the original workflow: In a later analysis, 70 million to 95 million unique TCR beta chains were counted across the roughly 610 repertoires, and approximately 9.9 million of these chains were shared by at least two donors. To remove PCR and sequencing errors, raw reads were error-corrected and collapsed into unique sequences using a nearest-neighbor algorithm that merged closely related sequences. V, D and J gene segments were assigned by aligning CDR3 sequences to IMGT reference sequences. For a sequence to be retained, at least a six-nucleotide match to both a V gene segment and a J gene segment was required. Rearrangements were classified as productive when the CDR3 lacked stop codons and remained in frame with V and J, and all other rearrangements were classified as non-productive. Following IMGT convention, CDR3 was defined as the stretch from the second conserved V-encoded cysteine to the conserved J-encoded phenylalanine. In an earlier analysis of roughly 610 of the donors, sequences lacking an unambiguous match to a single V gene segment were excluded. An earlier analysis of under 750 of the donors called V segments functional above 56.7% productive rearrangements and segregating when the between-donor standard deviation exceeded 5%. A statistical classification framework was developed to diagnose cytomegalovirus status using the catalog of TCR beta chain sequences. In a later analysis, V and J genes were assigned by comparing TCR nucleotide sequences against IMGT/GENE-DB human TR gene sequences. In a later analysis, CDR3 sequences and most-parsimonious VDJ recombination scenarios were assigned using the TCRdist pipeline. In a later analysis, each TCR beta chain was defined by its CDR3 amino acid sequence together with its V-gene family, and reads without a unique V-gene family were excluded. To address suspected cross-contamination and a sequencing artifact, a later analysis removed approximately 600 highly shared, low-generation-probability nucleotide sequences. In a later analysis, a clonal expansion index was calculated for each public chain from normalized within-repertoire ranks of inferred template counts. In a later analysis, generation probabilities were computed using a VDJ recombination model fitted to out-of-frame rearrangements, and the results were checked against IGoR. Hypergeometric tests were used in a later analysis to score TCR-TCR, TCR-HLA and TCR-CMV co-occurrence, with a repertoire-size bias correction applied to the TCR pairs. To estimate false discovery rates, a later analysis permuted the HLA or CMV assignments 20 times. In a later analysis, co-occurring TCRs were grouped using DBSCAN, and TCRdist sequence similarity was added for clustering within HLA-allele-positive subsets. Repertoires with fewer than 30,000 or more than 120,000 public chains, plus five repertoires with anomalous nucleotide sharing, were excluded from co-occurrence clustering. TCRdb re-hosts the immuneACCESS table, in-frame sequences only. Its copies lack some clones; in the studies checked, an unresolved V gene accounts for under half of them, and the cause for the rest is not known. The DNA gave D and trimming, while V, J and clone size come from that table. Across this sample there are 110,000 or so clones, with about 78% seen only once. In total, the top ten clones hold 1% to 1.5% of the sample.

CDR1 and CDR2 are drawn from the germline V gene (reference sequence): LNHDA, SQIVND. Including cysteine and phenylalanine, the CDR3 has 16 amino acids. The only DNA kept is the CDR3, 48 bases in frame from the first base. The junction shows trimming of 1 base on V and 0 bases on J, and the gene matches do not reach 6 bases of it. The rearranged segments are TRBV19 and TRBJ2-7, with 7 bases aligning to TRBD2. This clonotype originated in a young man in good health and CMV-seronegative. Specimen: PBMCs. At the DNA level, the sequence is TGTGCCAGTAGTATAGTTCCGGGGGGACCCTCCTACGAGCAGTACTTC. The translation is CASSIVPGGPSYEQYF.